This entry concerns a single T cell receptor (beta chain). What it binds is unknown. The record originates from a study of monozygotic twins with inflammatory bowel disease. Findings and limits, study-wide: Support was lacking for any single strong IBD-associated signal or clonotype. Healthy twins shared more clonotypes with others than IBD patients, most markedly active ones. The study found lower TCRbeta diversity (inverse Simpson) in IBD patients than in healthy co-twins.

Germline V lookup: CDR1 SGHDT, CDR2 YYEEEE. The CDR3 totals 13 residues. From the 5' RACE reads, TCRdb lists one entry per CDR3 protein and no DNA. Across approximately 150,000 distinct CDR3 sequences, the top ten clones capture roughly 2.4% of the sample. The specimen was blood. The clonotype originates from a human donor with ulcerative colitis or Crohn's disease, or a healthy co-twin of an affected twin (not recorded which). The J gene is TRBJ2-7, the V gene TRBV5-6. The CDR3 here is CASSLGSWLEQYF.